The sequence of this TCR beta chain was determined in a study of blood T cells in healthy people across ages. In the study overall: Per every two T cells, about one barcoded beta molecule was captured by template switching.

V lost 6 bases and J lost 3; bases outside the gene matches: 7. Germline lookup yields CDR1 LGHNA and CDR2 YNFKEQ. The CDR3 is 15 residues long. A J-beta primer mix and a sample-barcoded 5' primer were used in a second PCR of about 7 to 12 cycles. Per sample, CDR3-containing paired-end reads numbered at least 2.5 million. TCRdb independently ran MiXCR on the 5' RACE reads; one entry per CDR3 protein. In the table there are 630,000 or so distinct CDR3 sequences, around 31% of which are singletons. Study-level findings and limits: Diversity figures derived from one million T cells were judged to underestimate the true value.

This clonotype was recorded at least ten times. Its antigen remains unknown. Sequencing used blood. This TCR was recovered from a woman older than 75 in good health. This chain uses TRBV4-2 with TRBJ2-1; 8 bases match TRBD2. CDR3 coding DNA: TGTGCCAGCAGTCAGGGAGCGGGGGACTACAATGAGCAGTTCTTC. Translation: CASSQGAGDYNEQFF.